The T cell receptor beta chain described here comes from a study of blood T cell repertoires in COVID-19. Study-level background: Acute and convalescent COVID-19 samples came from the United States, Italy and Spain. PBMCs, B-cell-depleted T cells, or T cells provided the cDNA or gDNA that made up the material.

V dropped 6 bases and J dropped 5 bases, with 5 bases sitting between them. CDR3 length equals 11 residues. CDR1 and CDR2 (germline): SNHLY, FYNNEI. The data were produced by immunoSEQ multiplex PCR, yet TCRdb's version contains in-frame clones alone and is incomplete. The sample includes tens of thousands of clones, roughly 89% of them seen just once. The TCR was taken from a human donor in a cohort sampled during active COVID-19. The sequenced material came from peripheral blood. The chain couples TRBV2 to TRBJ2-1; D is unclear. CDR3 residues: CASSVDNEQFF. The CDR3 DNA is TGTGCCAGCAGCGTAGACAATGAGCAGTTCTTC.